This T cell receptor beta chain was sequenced in a study of blood T cell repertoires in COVID-19. About the study: Acute and convalescent COVID-19 samples came from the United States, Italy and Spain. T cells, B-cell-depleted T cells, or PBMCs supplied cDNA or gDNA.

V trimming: 3 bases; J trimming: 0 bases; junction bases outside the gene matches: 10. Germline assignment: CDR1 SGHRS and CDR2 YFSETQ. The CDR3 sequence is 17 residues long. In the authors' methods: By means of reference gene primer amplification, nucleated cell counts were estimated. TCRdb's table, derived via immunoSEQ multiplex PCR, lists solely in-frame clones and lacks some. That table supplies the V and J calls and clone size; D and trimming were determined from the DNA. The repertoire has a few hundred thousand clones, approximately 77% of them found once; the top ten carry 3.1%. The sequence came from a woman between 18 and 29 years old with acute or convalescent COVID-19. J is TRBJ1-1 and V is TRBV5-1; TRBD1 matches at 8 bases. The sequenced sample consisted of peripheral blood. In DNA, the CDR3 is TGCGCCAGCAGCTCCTTAACCGGACAGGGTATGAACACTGAAGCTTTCTTT. This sequence encodes CASSSLTGQGMNTEAFF.